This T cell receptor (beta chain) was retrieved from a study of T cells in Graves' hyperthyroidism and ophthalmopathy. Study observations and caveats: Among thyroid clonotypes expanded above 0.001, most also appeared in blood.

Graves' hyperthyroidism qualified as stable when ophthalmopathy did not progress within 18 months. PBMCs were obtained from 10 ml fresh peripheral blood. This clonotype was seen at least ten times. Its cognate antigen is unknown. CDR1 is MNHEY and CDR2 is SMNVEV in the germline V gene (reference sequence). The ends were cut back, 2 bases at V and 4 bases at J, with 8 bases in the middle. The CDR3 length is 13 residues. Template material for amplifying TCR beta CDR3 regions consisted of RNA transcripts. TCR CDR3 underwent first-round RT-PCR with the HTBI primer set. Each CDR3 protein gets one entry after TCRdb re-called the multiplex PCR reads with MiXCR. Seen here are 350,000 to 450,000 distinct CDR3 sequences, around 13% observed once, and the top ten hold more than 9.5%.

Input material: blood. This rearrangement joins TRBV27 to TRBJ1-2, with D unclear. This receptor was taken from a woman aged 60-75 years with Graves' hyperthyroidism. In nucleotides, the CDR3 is TGTGCCAGCAGTTTAACACCGCTCTATGGCTACACCTTC. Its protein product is CASSLTPLYGYTF.